Listed below are T cell receptor beta chains from one sample, sequenced in a study of blood T cell repertoires in COVID-19. TCRdb's table, derived via immunoSEQ multiplex PCR, lists solely in-frame clones and lacks some. The data show approximately 210,000 clones, about nine tenths seen once. The sample comprised PBMCs or T cells enriched from blood (not recorded which). The receptors come from a man aged 25-40 years in a cohort exposed to, infected with or recovered from COVID-19 (not recorded which). CDR3s include the opening cysteine and the closing phenylalanine or tryptophan. Each record gives: J gene, D gene, CDR3 length, clone size, V gene, CDR3 protein, CDR3 DNA. A D gene is named only where the DNA matches it firmly. Rows give clone size only sometimes, using once, few, many, or a class for an expanded clone.

>TRBJ2-7|-|19|-|TRBV19
CASSISPFGAGPLTYEQYF
TGTGCCAGTAGTATATCCCCTTTTGGAGCGGGCCCGCTAACCTACGAGCAGTACTTC
>TRBJ2-7|-|14|-|TRBV13
CASSPRGNSYEQYF
TGTGCCAGCAGCCCCCGGGGGAATTCCTACGAGCAGTACTTC
>TRBJ1-1|TRBD1|16|-|TRBV6-2/TRBV6-3
CASSRQGARMNTEAFF
TGTGCCAGCAGTCGGCAGGGGGCGAGAATGAACACTGAAGCTTTCTTT
>TRBJ1-1|-|13|-|TRBV27
CASSLSRGGEAFF
TGTGCCAGCAGTTTATCTAGGGGCGGTGAAGCTTTCTTT
>TRBJ1-6|-|14|-|TRBV7-8
CASSLRTDNSPLHF
TGTGCCAGCAGCTTAAGAACAGATAATTCACCCCTCCACTTT
>TRBJ2-7|TRBD1|13|-|TRBV10-3
CATRGQGLVEQYF
TGTGCCACTCGAGGACAGGGCCTAGTCGAGCAGTACTTC
>TRBJ1-1|-|13|-|TRBV18
CASSPRGDTEAFF
TGTGCCAGCTCACCCCGGGGGGACACTGAAGCTTTCTTT
>TRBJ1-6|TRBD1|18|few|TRBV28
CASTPVDRANSYNSPLHF
TGTGCCAGCACCCCCGTGGACAGGGCCAACTCCTATAATTCACCCCTCCACTTT
>TRBJ1-1|-|14|-|TRBV13
CASTGGGRGAEAFF
TGTGCCAGCACCGGGGGAGGCCGCGGCGCTGAAGCTTTCTTT
>TRBJ2-2|-|15|-|TRBV7-7
CASSVVQGGTGELFF
TGTGCTAGCAGCGTGGTCCAGGGTGGGACCGGGGAGCTGTTTTTT
>TRBJ1-3|TRBD1|15|-|TRBV5-1
CASSLGQGVGNTIYF
TGCGCCAGCAGCTTGGGACAGGGCGTAGGAAACACCATATATTTT
>TRBJ2-2|TRBD1|16|-|TRBV10-2
CASTVEQGIRTGELFF
TGCGCCAGCACCGTGGAACAGGGGATCAGGACCGGGGAGCTGTTTTTT
>TRBJ2-1|TRBD2|17|-|TRBV7-9
CASSLKPGLAGGHEQFF
TGTGCCAGCAGCTTGAAACCGGGACTAGCGGGAGGTCATGAGCAGTTCTTC
>TRBJ2-3|-|10|-|TRBV6-5
CASIRDRQYF
TGTGCCAGTATTCGGGATCGGCAGTATTTT
>TRBJ2-7|-|13|-|TRBV19
CASSSGHTYEQYF
TGTGCCAGTAGTAGCGGCCATACGTACGAGCAGTACTTC
>TRBJ2-2|TRBD2|15|-|TRBV7-9
CASRGLARNTGELFF
TGTGCCAGCAGGGGACTAGCGAGGAACACCGGGGAGCTGTTTTTT
>TRBJ2-1|-|14|-|TRBV9
CASSGPSSYNEQFF
TGTGCCAGCAGCGGGCCTAGCTCCTACAATGAGCAGTTCTTC
>TRBJ2-7|-|14|-|TRBV5-1
CASSSRQVPYEQYF
TGCGCCAGCAGCTCTCGACAGGTACCCTACGAGCAGTACTTC
>TRBJ1-2|TRBD1|14|-|TRBV19
CASSIGGQGGGYTF
TGTGCCAGTAGTATCGGTGGACAGGGCGGCGGCTACACCTTC